This T cell receptor (beta chain) derives from a study of blood T cell repertoires in COVID-19. At the level of the study: Samples of COVID-19 (acute and convalescent) were obtained from the United States, Italy and Spain.

This clone appeared a single time. Original methodology: Nucleated cell counts were estimated from reference gene primer amplification. Clones were sequenced by immunoSEQ multiplex PCR, and TCRdb holds only the in-frame ones, with some missing. V and J calls and clone size follow that table, whereas D and trimming were derived from the DNA. The sample yields tens of thousands of clones, 80% seen once. This TCR came from a woman aged 70 to 79 with acute or convalescent COVID-19. The source material was peripheral blood.

DNA of the CDR3: TGTGCCAGCTCATCGTCTAGCGGGGAGCCCGATACGCAGTATTTT. Encoded protein: CASSSSSGEPDTQYF. This sequence joins TRBV18 and TRBJ2-3; 9 bases are a match to TRBD2. Trimming removed 5 bases from V and 6 bases from J; junction bases left unmatched: 9. Germline V gene data show CDR1 as KGHSH and CDR2 as LQKENI. This CDR3 is built from 15 residues.